These 18 T cell receptor beta chains came from one sample sequenced in a study of naive and memory T cell subsets. RNA was extracted from 2 to 2.5 ml of whole blood of healthy adults. For blood and skin samples, reverse transcription used TCR alpha and beta constant primers. One entry per CDR3 protein results from TCRdb running MiXCR on the 5' RACE reads. The sample lists about 26,000 distinct CDR3 sequences; roughly 25% were seen once. The source of these receptors is a female donor in good health.

This clonotype was counted only a few times. V gene TRBV6-2 or TRBV6-3 combines with J gene TRBJ2-7; perhaps TRBD1 as D (5 bases). CDR1 is MNHEY, CDR2 SVGEGT, per germline. The CDR3 is 16 residues long. Trimming pared 2 bases from V and 1 base from J, leaving 15 bases between. In DNA form, the CDR3 reads TGTGCCAGCAGTTACCGACCGGACACGACTTCCTACGAGCAGTACTTC. As protein: CASSYRPDTTSYEQYF.

This clonotype was counted at least ten times. The chain has TRBV29-1 and TRBJ1-1; no clear D gene. The ends were cut back, 3 bases at V and 10 bases at J, with 12 bases in the middle. Germline values: CDR1 SQVTM, CDR2 ANQGSEA. The CDR3 covers 11 residues. The CDR3 nucleotides read TGCAGCGTTGAGGACGAGTTGGGAGCTTTCTTT. This encodes CSVEDELGAFF.

This chain connects TRBV10-3 to TRBJ2-7; 11 bases agree with TRBD1. The V gene end was trimmed by 6 bases and the J gene end by 3 bases; junction bases not matched to a gene: 7. Germline V gene sequence: CDR1 ENHRY, CDR2 SYGVKD. The CDR3 is made up of 15 amino acids. The CDR3 DNA follows: TGTGCCATCAGCCAAACCGGGACAGGGGGCTACGAGCAGTACTTC. Its protein is CAISQTGTGGYEQYF.

This chain links TRBV9 with TRBJ2-7; the D gene is possibly TRBD2 (6 bases). With 2 bases removed from V and 2 bases from J, the gap between germline ends came to 14 bases. In germline, CDR1 is SGDLS, CDR2 YYNGEE. This CDR3 spans 15 amino acids. Here the CDR3 DNA reads TGTGCCAGCAGCGTCAGTTGGGACTTGGCCTACGAGCAGTACTTC. Translated, it gives CASSVSWDLAYEQYF.

J is TRBJ2-6 and V is TRBV5-1, with D possibly matching TRBD2 (7 bases). This CDR3 is built from 18 residues. The V and J ends lost 4 bases and 0 bases respectively, with 17 bases between them. CDR1 and CDR2 from the germline V gene are SGHRS and YFSETQ. The chain's CDR3 is CASSGRGREVSGANVLTF. The CDR3 DNA reads TGCGCCAGCAGCGGAAGGGGGAGGGAGGTCTCTGGGGCCAACGTCCTGACTTTC.

This clonotype was detected a few times. V and J are TRBV20-1 and TRBJ2-3; no definite D call. Looked up from germline, CDR1 is DFQATT and CDR2 is SNEGSKA (reference sequence). The CDR3 runs 14 residues. Trimming removed 5 bases at V and 6 bases at J, with 18 bases between. The CDR3 DNA reads TGCAGTGCTGCTACCCCGGGTTTATTGGATACGCAGTATTTT. Protein: CSAATPGLLDTQYF.

This clonotype was observed at least ten times. This chain connects TRBV20-1 to TRBJ2-3; TRBD2 is a possible D gene (6 bases). With 5 bases removed from V and 4 bases from J, the gap between germline ends came to 16 bases. The CDR3 consists of 14 residues. Germline assignment: CDR1 DFQATT and CDR2 SNEGSKA (reference sequence). CDR3 region: CSAPHPTRADTQYF. The DNA for the CDR3 is TGCAGTGCTCCCCACCCGACTAGAGCAGATACGCAGTATTTT.

Notes on this clonotype: At one end the junction does not follow the germline gene, possibly because of a read error. The chain has TRBV7-2 and TRBJ1-5; 9 bases are shared with TRBD1. CDR3 length equals 14 residues. Germline loops: CDR1 SGHTA, CDR2 FQGNSA. In DNA, the CDR3 is TGTGCCAGCAGATTGACAGGGGGAGATCAGCCCCAGAATTTT. This gives the protein CASRLTGGDQPQNF.

The CDR3, as DNA: TGTGCCAGCAAACTAGCGGGGGAGAGCACAGATACGCAGTATTTT. Residues: CASKLAGESTDTQYF. The chain combines TRBV27 with TRBJ2-3; TRBD2 matches 11 bases. V was pared by 7 bases and J by 0 bases, with 3 bases of the junction left unmatched. Germline loops: CDR1 MNHEY, CDR2 SMNVEV (reference sequence). CDR3 length equals 15 residues.

Many counts were recorded for this clonotype. The V call is TRBV29-1, the J call TRBJ2-1; D gene unclear. The CDR3 consists of 12 residues. Germline V gene sequence: CDR1 SQVTM, CDR2 ANQGSEA. Trimming stripped 7 bases from V and 3 bases from J, with 10 bases between. CDR3 in amino acids: CSATRVYNEQFF. The DNA for the CDR3 is TGCAGCGCTACCCGGGTCTACAATGAGCAGTTCTTC.

This clonotype was picked up many times. The chain has TRBV24-1 and TRBJ2-7; D ambiguous. Deletions cut 9 bases from V and 3 bases from J, with 11 bases between. Germline CDR1 reads KGHDR; CDR2 reads SFDVKD. This CDR3 is 12 amino acids long. The CDR3 DNA is TGTGCCACCCTCGGGCCTTACTACGAGCAGTACTTC. This sequence encodes CATLGPYYEQYF.

The V and J genes are TRBV5-1 and TRBJ2-5; possibly TRBD1 for D (6 bases). This CDR3 comprises 13 residues. CDR1 is SGHRS and CDR2 is YFSETQ in the germline V gene. Trimming pared 0 bases from V and 5 bases from J, leaving 8 bases between. The DNA of the CDR3 is TGCGCCAGCAGCTTGGCAGGGGCCGAGACCCAGTACTTC. It codes for CASSLAGAETQYF.

Comments on this clonotype: Given the absence of the conserved phenylalanine or tryptophan at the CDR3 end, a read error is likely. The DNA is omitted, as the CDR3 cannot be located on it reliably, and the CDR3 follows TCRdb's listing. The rearrangement links TRBV4-3 to TRBJ2-1; the D call TRBD1 from the table was never checked on the DNA. Germline-derived CDR1 and CDR2 are LGHNA and YSLEER. The CDR3 length equals 17 residues, ends included. CDR3 sequence: CASSPKVRQLTINEQLL.

In its sample, this clonotype was seen many times. The V gene is TRBV20-1, the J gene TRBJ1-1; no clear D. The CDR3 totals 12 residues. Deletions cut 3 bases from V and 3 bases from J, with 8 bases between. Germline V lookup: CDR1 DFQATT, CDR2 SNEGSKA (reference sequence). The CDR3, as DNA: TGCAGTGCTAGTAAGGGCGACACTGAAGCTTTCTTT. Encoded protein: CSASKGDTEAFF.

This clonotype has ten or more counts. V usage is TRBV6-5 and J usage is TRBJ2-1; possible D gene TRBD1, 6 bases. V lost 6 bases and J 6 bases, leaving 15 bases between the germline ends. CDR1 and CDR2 (germline): MNHEY, SVGAGI. The CDR3 consists of 14 residues. The CDR3 nucleotides read TGTGCCAGCAGCGAGACAGGTGGGGGCAATGAGCAGTTCTTC. This encodes CASSETGGGNEQFF.

This clonotype is medium-sized in the sample. The rearrangement uses TRBV19 and TRBJ2-6; D is unclear. Germline-derived CDR1 and CDR2 are LNHDA and SQIVND (reference sequence). This CDR3 contains 13 residues. V gave up 7 bases and J gave up 1 base, with 5 bases separating them. DNA for the CDR3: TGTGCCAGTAAGGTTTCTGGGGCCAACGTCCTGACTTTC. Its translation is CASKVSGANVLTF.

The chain has TRBV19 and TRBJ1-1, with D maybe TRBD1 (6 bases). The CDR3 is made up of 14 amino acids. V was shortened by 9 bases and J by 0 bases, with 14 bases between the two germline ends. The germline V gene encodes CDR1 LNHDA and CDR2 SQIVND (reference sequence). The CDR3 DNA sequence: TGTGCCAGCCATCTCAGGGGAATGAACACTGAAGCTTTCTTT. This translates into CASHLRGMNTEAFF.

This clonotype occurred many times. The J gene is TRBJ2-2, the V gene TRBV10-3, with 13 bases aligning to TRBD2. Germline CDR1 reads ENHRY; CDR2 reads SYGVKD. CDR3 length: 19 residues. V lost 2 bases to trimming and J lost 7 bases; unmatched junction nucleotides: 13. The CDR3 coding sequence is TGTGCCATCAGTGAGCCTGGGACTAGCGGGATTTCCCGCTTCGGGGAGCTGTTTTTT. Encoded protein: CAISEPGTSGISRFGELFF.